Here is one T cell receptor beta chain with its context. As yet, its antigen is unknown. This specimen belongs to a study of tumor-infiltrating lymphocytes in primary liver carcinoma. General observations from the study: Tumor region pairs overlapped more than did tumor-adjacent and tumor-blood pairs. Researchers did not compare CD4+ and CD8+ repertoires, as samples were bulk unsorted.

The V gene lost 5 bases and the J gene lost 6 bases, with 17 bases spanning the gap. This CDR3 is built from 14 residues. CDR1 SGHAT and CDR2 FQNNGV come from the germline V gene. In addition to blood RNA drawn from unsorted whole blood, germline DNA was extracted. Production of TCR beta cDNA used 500 ng total RNA together with a constant-region primer. Nested multiplex PCR, run for three rounds with slightly modified ARM-PCR, yielded TCR beta libraries. A C-beta reverse primer was combined with TRBV1-TRBV30 forward primers in the first two PCR rounds, and each round had 10 cycles. TCRdb re-derived calls from the multiplex PCR reads in MiXCR, one entry per CDR3 protein. The repertoire holds 300,000 to 400,000 distinct CDR3 sequences, with approximately 60% as singletons.

This receptor was obtained from a man in his forties or fifties with primary liver carcinoma and hepatitis B virus infection. The sequencing input was peripheral blood. The gene calls are TRBV11-2 and TRBJ2-7; D unresolved. CDR3 DNA: TGTGCCAGCAGCGTTGGTGAGAGAGGTATCGAGCAGTACTTC. Encoded protein: CASSVGERGIEQYF.